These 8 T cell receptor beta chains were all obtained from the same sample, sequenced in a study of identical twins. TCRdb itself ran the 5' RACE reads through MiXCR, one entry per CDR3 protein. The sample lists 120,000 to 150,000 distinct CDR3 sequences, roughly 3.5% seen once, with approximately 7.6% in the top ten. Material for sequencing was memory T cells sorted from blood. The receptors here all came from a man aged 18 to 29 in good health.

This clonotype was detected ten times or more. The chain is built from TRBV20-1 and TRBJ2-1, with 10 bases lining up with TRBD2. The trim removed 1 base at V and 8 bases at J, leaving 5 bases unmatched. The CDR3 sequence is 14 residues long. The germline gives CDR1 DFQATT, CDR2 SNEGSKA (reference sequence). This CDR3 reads CSARALAGVYEQFF. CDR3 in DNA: TGCAGTGCTAGAGCCCTAGCGGGAGTGTATGAGCAGTTCTTC.

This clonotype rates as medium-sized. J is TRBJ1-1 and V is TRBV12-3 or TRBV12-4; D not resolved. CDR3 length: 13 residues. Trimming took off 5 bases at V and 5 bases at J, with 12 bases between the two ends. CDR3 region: CASSQRPRTEAFF. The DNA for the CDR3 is TGTGCCAGCAGTCAACGGCCCAGGACTGAAGCTTTCTTT.

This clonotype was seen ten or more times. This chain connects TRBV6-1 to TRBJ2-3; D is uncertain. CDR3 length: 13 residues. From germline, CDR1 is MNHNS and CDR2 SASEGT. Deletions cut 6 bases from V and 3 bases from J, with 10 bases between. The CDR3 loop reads CASRSPGTDTQYF. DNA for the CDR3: TGTGCCAGCAGGAGTCCCGGGACAGATACGCAGTATTTT.

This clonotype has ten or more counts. The chain's CDR3 is CSARGLTGGYEQYV. CDR3 nucleotides: TGCAGTGCTAGAGGCCTCACGGGGGGCTACGAGCAGTACGTC. The V and J genes are TRBV20-1 and TRBJ2-7, with 7 bases that match TRBD2. V trimming: 1 base; J trimming: 3 bases; junction bases outside the gene matches: 6. This CDR3 has 14 amino acids. Germline lookup yields CDR1 DFQATT and CDR2 SNEGSKA (reference sequence).

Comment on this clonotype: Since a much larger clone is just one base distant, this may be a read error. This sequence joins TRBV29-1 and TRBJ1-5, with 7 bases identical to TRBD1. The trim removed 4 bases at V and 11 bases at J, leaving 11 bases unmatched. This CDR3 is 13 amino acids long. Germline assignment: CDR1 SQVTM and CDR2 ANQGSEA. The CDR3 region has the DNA TGCAGCGTTGGGGTACAGGGGCAAGGAGCCCAGCATTTT. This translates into CSVGVQGQGAQHF.

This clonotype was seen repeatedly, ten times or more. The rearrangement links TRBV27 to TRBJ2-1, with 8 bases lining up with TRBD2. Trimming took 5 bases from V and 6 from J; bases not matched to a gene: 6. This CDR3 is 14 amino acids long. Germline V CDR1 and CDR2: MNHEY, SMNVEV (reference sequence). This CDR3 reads CASSSREGLNEQFF. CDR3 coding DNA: TGTGCCAGCAGTAGCCGGGAGGGCCTCAATGAGCAGTTCTTC.

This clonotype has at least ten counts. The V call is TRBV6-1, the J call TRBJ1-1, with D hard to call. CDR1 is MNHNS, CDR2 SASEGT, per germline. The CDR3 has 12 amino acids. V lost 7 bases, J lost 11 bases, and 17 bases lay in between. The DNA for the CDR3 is TGTGCCAGCATGGGCTGGGGATCGGAGGCTTTCTTT. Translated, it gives CASMGWGSEAFF.

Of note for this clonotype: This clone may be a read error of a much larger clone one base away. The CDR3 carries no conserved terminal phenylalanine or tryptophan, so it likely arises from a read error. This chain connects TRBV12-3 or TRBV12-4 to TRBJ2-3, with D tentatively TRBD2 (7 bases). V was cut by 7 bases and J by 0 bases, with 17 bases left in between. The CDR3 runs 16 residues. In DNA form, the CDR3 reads TGTGCCAGCAAGGGGGGCGGGAGCCTTAGCACAGATACGCAGTATGTT. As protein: CASKGGGSLSTDTQYV.